This passage covers 22 T cell receptor beta chains from one sample sequenced in a study of sequential checkpoint blockade in melanoma. The treatment was: randomized to nivolumab then ipilimumab (arm A) or the reverse (arm B). Generated by immunoSEQ multiplex PCR, the TCRdb table keeps only in-frame clones and is missing some. The sample has 8,500 to 10,000 clones; roughly 77% are singletons. The sample in question was CD8+ T cells sorted from blood (inferred from file names), obtained from a patient given nivolumab and ipilimumab in sequence. The origin of the receptors is a human donor with melanoma.

V is TRBV4-3 and J is TRBJ2-1; possibly TRBD1 for D (7 bases). This CDR3 has 14 residues. V shed 8 bases and J shed 7 bases, with 18 bases lying between them. Germline V gene lookup returns CDR1 LGHNA and CDR2 YSLEER. In DNA form, the CDR3 reads TGCGCCAGCGCCGACAGGGCCCGGGGGAATGAGCAGTTCTTC. This encodes CASADRARGNEQFF.

The chain uses TRBV7-8 and TRBJ2-5, with D possibly being TRBD2 (7 bases). Near its end, the DNA agrees better with TRBJ2-7, so the J call may be wrong. The CDR3 spans 12 residues. The V gene's germline CDR1 is SGHVS and CDR2 FQNEAQ. DNA of the CDR3: TGTGCCAGCAGCTTCGGGGGGCTCGAGCAGTACTTC. Amino acid sequence: CASSFGGLEQYF.

CDR3 coding DNA: TGTGCCAGCAGTGACGGACAGGAAAATTCACCCCTCCACTTT. Translation gives CASSDGQENSPLHF. V is TRBV6-1 and J is TRBJ1-6; TRBD1 matches at 7 bases. There are 14 residues in the CDR3. Unmatched junction bases numbered 3, after V lost 3 bases and J lost 7 bases. Germline V gene sequence: CDR1 MNHNS, CDR2 SASEGT.

The V gene is TRBV7-2, the J gene TRBJ1-2, with a possible D match to TRBD1 (6 bases). V lost 5 bases, J lost 2 bases, and 18 bases lay in between. The CDR3 covers 16 residues. CDR1 is SGHTA and CDR2 is FQGNSA in the germline V gene. The DNA of the CDR3 is TGTGCCAGCAGCACGGGGTGGGGGCTGAAAAACTATGGCTACACCTTC. This encodes CASSTGWGLKNYGYTF.

The chain combines TRBV27 with TRBJ2-7, with a tentative D call TRBD2 (6 bases). This CDR3 comprises 13 residues. V dropped 5 bases and J dropped 1 base, with 9 bases sitting between them. Germline CDR1 MNHEY, CDR2 SMNVEV (reference sequence). The CDR3 protein is CASSPGLSYEQYF. In DNA form, the CDR3 reads TGTGCCAGCAGTCCGGGACTTTCCTACGAGCAGTACTTC.

The chain combines TRBV4-3 with TRBJ1-2; 7 bases match TRBD1. Germline V CDR1 and CDR2: LGHNA, YSLEER. The CDR3 runs 14 residues. V lost 4 bases to trimming and J lost 4 bases; unmatched junction nucleotides: 6. Here the CDR3 DNA reads TGCGCCAGCAGCCCCCGACAGGGAGGCTATGGCTACACCTTC. Translated: CASSPRQGGYGYTF.

This clone was recorded only once. This rearrangement joins TRBV6-1 to TRBJ2-1, with 7 bases lining up with TRBD2. Per the germline V gene, CDR1 is MNHNS and CDR2 is SASEGT. The V and J ends lost 2 bases and 7 bases, in that order; junction bases with no gene match: 8. The CDR3 sequence is 15 residues long. The CDR3 loop reads CASSEWAGALNEQFF. The DNA of the CDR3 is TGTGCCAGCAGTGAATGGGCGGGAGCTTTGAATGAGCAGTTCTTC.

This CDR3 reads CASRRRGMYQETQYF. The CDR3 DNA follows: TGTGCCAGTAGGAGGAGGGGCATGTACCAAGAGACCCAGTACTTC. The rearrangement uses TRBV19 and TRBJ2-5; D perhaps matches TRBD2 (6 bases). Germline-derived CDR1 and CDR2 are LNHDA and SQIVND (reference sequence). The V gene lost 6 bases and the J gene lost 0 bases, with 14 bases spanning the gap. The CDR3 has 15 residues.

The V call is TRBV5-1, the J call TRBJ2-1; TRBD2 matches at 10 bases. V shed 4 bases, J shed 4 bases, and the junction held 17 bases outside the gene matches. CDR3 length: 19 residues. The germline CDR1 and CDR2 sequences are SGHRS and YFSETQ. The CDR3 coding sequence is TGCGCCAGCAGCCTAGGCTGGGCTCTAGCGGGGGAGAAATACAATGAGCAGTTCTTC. The encoded protein is CASSLGWALAGEKYNEQFF. The full variable domain, its missing parts supplied by reference TRBV5-1 and TRBJ2-1, is KAGVTQTPRYLIKTRGQQVTLSCSPISGHRSVSWYQQTPGQGLQFLFEYFSETQRNKGNFPGRFSGRQFSNSRSEMNVSTLELGDSALYLCASSLGWALAGEKYNEQFFGPGTRLTVL.

This clone was detected a few times. The genes are TRBV6-1 and TRBJ2-7; 7 bases are shared with TRBD2. CDR3 length equals 15 residues. The J segment lost 0 bases and the V segment lost 1 base, leaving 3 bases of the junction unmatched. Germline CDR1 is MNHNS and CDR2 is SASEGT. Here the CDR3 DNA reads TGTGCCAGCAGTGAAGAGGGCGGGAGCTCCTACGAGCAGTACTTC. As protein: CASSEEGGSSYEQYF.

J is TRBJ2-5 and V is TRBV4-1; 9 bases fit TRBD2. CDR1 is MGHRA, CDR2 YSYEKL, per germline. V shed 1 base, J shed 3 bases, and the junction held 12 bases outside the gene matches. The CDR3 totals 18 residues. CDR3 protein: CASSQVPFSGSEEETQYF. In DNA form, the CDR3 reads TGCGCCAGCAGCCAAGTCCCATTTAGCGGGAGCGAGGAAGAGACCCAGTACTTC.

This clone was picked up a small number of times. V and J are TRBV5-8 and TRBJ2-7; perhaps TRBD1 as D (5 bases). The V gene's germline CDR1 is SGHTS and CDR2 YDEGEE. CDR3 size: 14 residues. The V and J ends lost 4 bases and 3 bases respectively, with 14 bases between them. CDR3 in DNA: TGTGCCAGCAGCAAGACAGCTATTAGCTACGAGCAGTACTTC. Residues: CASSKTAISYEQYF. Together with reference TRBV5-8 and TRBJ2-7, the CDR3 gives the full variable domain: EAGVTQSPTHLIKTRGQQATLRCSPISGHTSVYWYQQALGLGLQFLLWYDEGEERNRGNFPPRFSGRQFPNYSSELNVNALELEDSALYLCASSKTAISYEQYFGPGTRLTVT.

V gene TRBV27 combines with J gene TRBJ1-2, with a tentative D call TRBD1 (5 bases). Germline V gene data show CDR1 as MNHEY and CDR2 as SMNVEV (reference sequence). V was pared by 1 base and J by 8 bases, with 14 bases between. This CDR3 has 14 amino acids. The CDR3 bases are TGTGCCAGCAGTTTATTAGGAGGGGTAGAGGGCTACACCTTC. Residues: CASSLLGGVEGYTF.

The chain couples TRBV28 to TRBJ2-1; D gene unclear. V shed 5 bases and J shed 4 bases, with 6 bases lying between them. CDR1 is MDHEN, CDR2 SYDVKM, per germline. This CDR3 is built from 12 residues. The CDR3 nucleotides are TGTGCCAGCAGTCCAACTTACAATGAGCAGTTCTTC. Its protein product is CASSPTYNEQFF.

The V and J genes are TRBV9 and TRBJ2-3; 11 positions match TRBD2. CDR3 size: 16 residues. In germline, CDR1 is SGDLS, CDR2 YYNGEE. Trimming at V came to 3 bases and at J to 4 bases, leaving 7 bases not matched to a gene. The CDR3 here is CASSGLAGGTADTQYF. The CDR3, as DNA: TGTGCCAGCAGCGGGCTAGCGGGAGGAACGGCAGATACGCAGTATTTT.

This clone was found once. The genes are TRBV7-9 and TRBJ2-3; 12 bases match TRBD2. J gave up 4 bases and V 5 bases, and 7 bases lay outside the gene matches. CDR1 is SEHNR and CDR2 is FQNEAQ in the germline V gene (reference sequence). The CDR3 sequence is 16 residues long. The CDR3: CASSITSGGLSDTQYF. Written as DNA, the CDR3 is TGTGCCAGCAGCATCACTAGCGGGGGGCTATCAGATACGCAGTATTTT.

The chain couples TRBV2 to TRBJ1-1, with D uncertain. The length of the CDR3 is 14 residues. Trimming took 3 bases from V and 1 from J, leaving 9 bases between them. The germline V gene encodes CDR1 SNHLY and CDR2 FYNNEI. In DNA form, the CDR3 reads TGTGCCAGCAGTGATTACTCTGGGAACACTGAAGCTTTCTTT. Protein sequence: CASSDYSGNTEAFF. Using reference TRBV2 and TRBJ1-1 for the parts outside the CDR3, the full variable domain is EPEVTQTPSHQVTQMGQEVILRCVPISNHLYFYWYRQILGQKVEFLVSFYNNEISEKSEIFDDQFSVERPDGSNFTLKIRSTKLEDSAMYFCASSDYSGNTEAFFGQGTRLTVV.

This clone came up once. The chain links TRBV7-9 to TRBJ2-7; 9 bases match TRBD1. Trimming at V came to 4 bases and at J to 5 bases, leaving 9 bases not matched to a gene. Germline V gene data show CDR1 as SEHNR and CDR2 as FQNEAQ (reference sequence). The length of the CDR3 is 15 residues. CDR3 nucleotide sequence: TGTGCCAGCAGCTCCCCGGGACAGGGATACAACGAGCAGTACTTC. Encoded protein: CASSSPGQGYNEQYF.

The DNA of the CDR3 is TGTGCCAGCACAAAGACAGGGACAGCAGAAAAACTGTTTTTT. This sequence encodes CASTKTGTAEKLFF. This chain connects TRBV7-6 to TRBJ1-4, with 7 bases identical to TRBD1. The J segment lost 8 bases and the V segment lost 7 bases, leaving 10 bases of the junction unmatched. The germline V gene has CDR1 SGHVS and CDR2 FNYEAQ. The CDR3 has 14 residues.

The V gene is TRBV11-2, the J gene TRBJ1-1, with D tentatively TRBD1 (5 bases). CDR3 length: 14 residues. Trimming took off 4 bases at V and 0 bases at J, with 9 bases between the two ends. Germline CDR1 SGHAT, CDR2 FQNNGV. The CDR3 region has the DNA TGTGCCAGCAGCTCGGACATACTGAACACTGAAGCTTTCTTT. Protein: CASSSDILNTEAFF. Supplemented by reference TRBV11-2 and TRBJ1-1, the full variable domain reads EAGVAQSPRYKIIEKRQSVAFWCNPISGHATLYWYQQILGQGPKLLIQFQNNGVVDDSQLPKDRFSAERLKGVDSTLKIQPAKLEDSAVYLCASSSDILNTEAFFGQGTRLTVV.

By share of the sample, this clone is medium-sized. The chain is built from TRBV28 and TRBJ2-7; weak D call: TRBD1 (6 bases). The germline V and J ends were trimmed by 6 bases and 2 bases, with 11 bases remaining between them. The CDR3 runs to 13 residues. CDR1 MDHEN and CDR2 SYDVKM come from the germline V gene. The CDR3: CASRAGTPYEQYF. Written as DNA, the CDR3 is TGTGCCAGCAGGGCCGGGACACCCTACGAGCAGTACTTC.

This rearrangement joins TRBV7-6 to TRBJ2-7; weak D call: TRBD2 (6 bases). The CDR3 contains 14 residues. With 5 bases removed from V and 5 bases from J, the gap between germline ends came to 16 bases. CDR1 is SGHVS and CDR2 is FNYEAQ in the germline V gene. This chain's CDR3 is CASSPPPGGDEQYF. CDR3 DNA sequence: TGTGCCAGCAGCCCTCCACCCGGGGGAGACGAGCAGTACTTC.